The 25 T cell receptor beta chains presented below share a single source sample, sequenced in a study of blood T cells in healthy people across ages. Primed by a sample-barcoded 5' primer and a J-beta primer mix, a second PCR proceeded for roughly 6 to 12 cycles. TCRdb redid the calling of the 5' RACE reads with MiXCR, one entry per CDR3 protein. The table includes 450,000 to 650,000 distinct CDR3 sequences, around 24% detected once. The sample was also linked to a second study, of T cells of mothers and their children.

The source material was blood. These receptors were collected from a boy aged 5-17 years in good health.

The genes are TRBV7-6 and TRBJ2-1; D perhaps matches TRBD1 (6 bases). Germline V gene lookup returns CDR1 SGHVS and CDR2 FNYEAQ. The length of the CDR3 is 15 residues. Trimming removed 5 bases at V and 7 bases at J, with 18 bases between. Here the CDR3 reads CASSPQNSQGNEQFF. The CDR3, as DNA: TGTGCCAGCAGCCCACAAAACTCACAGGGAAATGAGCAGTTCTTC.

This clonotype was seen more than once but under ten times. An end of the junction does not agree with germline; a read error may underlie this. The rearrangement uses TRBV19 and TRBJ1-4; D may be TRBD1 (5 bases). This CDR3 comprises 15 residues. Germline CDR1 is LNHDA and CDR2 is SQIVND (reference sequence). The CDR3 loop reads CASNEGTSLNEKLFF. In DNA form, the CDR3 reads TGTGCCAGTAATGAGGGGACGTCTCTTAATGAGAAACTGTTTTTT.

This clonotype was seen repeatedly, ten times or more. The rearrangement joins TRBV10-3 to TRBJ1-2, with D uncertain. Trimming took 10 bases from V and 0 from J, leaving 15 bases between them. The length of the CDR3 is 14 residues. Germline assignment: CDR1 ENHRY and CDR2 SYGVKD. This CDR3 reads CASGKALANYGYTF. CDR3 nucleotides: TGTGCCAGTGGGAAGGCCCTAGCTAACTATGGCTACACCTTC.

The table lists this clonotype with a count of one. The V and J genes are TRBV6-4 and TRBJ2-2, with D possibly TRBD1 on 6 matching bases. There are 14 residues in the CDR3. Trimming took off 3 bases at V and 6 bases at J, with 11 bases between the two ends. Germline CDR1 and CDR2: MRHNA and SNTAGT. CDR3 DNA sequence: TGTGCCAGCAGTGATAATGAGGGGGCCGGGGAGCTGTTTTTT. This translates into CASSDNEGAGELFF.

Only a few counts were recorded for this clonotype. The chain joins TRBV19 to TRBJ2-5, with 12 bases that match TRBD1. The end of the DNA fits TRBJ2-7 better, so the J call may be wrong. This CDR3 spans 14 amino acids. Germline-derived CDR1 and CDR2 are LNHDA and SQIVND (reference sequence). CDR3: CASSMGTGGDEQYF. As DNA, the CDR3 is TGTGCCAGTAGTATGGGGACAGGGGGCGACGAGCAGTACTTC.

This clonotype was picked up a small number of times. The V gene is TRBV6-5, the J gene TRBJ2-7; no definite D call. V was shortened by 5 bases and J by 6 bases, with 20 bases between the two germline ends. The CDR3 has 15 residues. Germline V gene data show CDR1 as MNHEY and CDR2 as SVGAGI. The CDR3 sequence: CASSPSSGPLREQYF. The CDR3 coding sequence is TGTGCCAGCAGTCCCTCATCGGGCCCATTACGCGAGCAGTACTTC.

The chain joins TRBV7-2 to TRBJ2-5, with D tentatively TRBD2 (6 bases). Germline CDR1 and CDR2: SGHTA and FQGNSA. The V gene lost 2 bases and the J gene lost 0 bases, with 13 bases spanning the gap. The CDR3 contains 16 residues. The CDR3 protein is CASSLKAGPYQETQYF. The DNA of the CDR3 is TGTGCCAGCAGCTTAAAGGCGGGGCCATACCAAGAGACCCAGTACTTC.

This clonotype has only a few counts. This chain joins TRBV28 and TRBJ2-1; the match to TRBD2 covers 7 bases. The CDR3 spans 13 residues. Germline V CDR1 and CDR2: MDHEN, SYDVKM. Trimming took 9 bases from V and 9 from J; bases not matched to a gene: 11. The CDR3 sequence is CASSRGVHGEQFF. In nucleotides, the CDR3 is TGTGCCAGTTCCCGGGGGGTACACGGTGAGCAGTTCTTC.

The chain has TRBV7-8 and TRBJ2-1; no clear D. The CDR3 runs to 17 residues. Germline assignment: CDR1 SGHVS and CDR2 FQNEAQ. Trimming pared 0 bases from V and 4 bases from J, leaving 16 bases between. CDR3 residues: CASSLAGTVDLYNEQFF. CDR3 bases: TGTGCCAGCAGCTTAGCAGGTACAGTCGACCTTTACAATGAGCAGTTCTTC.

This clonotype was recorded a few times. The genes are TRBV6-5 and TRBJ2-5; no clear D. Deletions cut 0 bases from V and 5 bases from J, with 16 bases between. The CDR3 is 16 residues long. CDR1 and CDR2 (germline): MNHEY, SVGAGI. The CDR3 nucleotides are TGTGCCAGCAGTTACTCGGCGGTCTCGGCTTTGGAGACCCAGTACTTC. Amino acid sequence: CASSYSAVSALETQYF.

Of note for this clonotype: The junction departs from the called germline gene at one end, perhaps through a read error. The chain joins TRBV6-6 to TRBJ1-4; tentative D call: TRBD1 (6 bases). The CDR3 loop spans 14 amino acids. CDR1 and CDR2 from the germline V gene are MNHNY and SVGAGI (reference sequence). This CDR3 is CASGTGRANEKLSF. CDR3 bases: TGTGCCAGCGGTACAGGGCGAGCTAATGAAAAACTGTCTTTT.

CDR3 sequence reads: CARRTGASTGELFF. The DNA for the CDR3 is TGTGCCAGACGGACAGGGGCTAGTACCGGGGAGCTGTTTTTT. The genes are TRBV2 and TRBJ2-2, with 9 positions matching TRBD1. V gave up 9 bases and J gave up 5 bases; unmatched junction bases: 7. Germline V lookup: CDR1 SNHLY, CDR2 FYNNEI. CDR3 length: 14 residues.

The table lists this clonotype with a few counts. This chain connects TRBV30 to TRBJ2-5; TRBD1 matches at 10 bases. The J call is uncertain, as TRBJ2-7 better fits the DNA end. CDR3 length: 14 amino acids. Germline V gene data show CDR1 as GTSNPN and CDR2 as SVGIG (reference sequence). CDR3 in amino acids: CAWSGGQGGYEQYF. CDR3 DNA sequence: TGTGCCTGGAGTGGCGGACAGGGGGGTTACGAGCAGTACTTC.

The CDR3 reads CASSLGKRGDEQFF. Here the CDR3 DNA reads TGTGCCAGCAGTTTAGGAAAGCGGGGGGATGAGCAGTTCTTC. The rearrangement uses TRBV27 and TRBJ2-1; 9 bases are a match to TRBD2. The CDR3 has 14 residues. In germline, CDR1 is MNHEY, CDR2 SMNVEV (reference sequence). J gave up 8 bases and V 2 bases, and 4 bases lay outside the gene matches.

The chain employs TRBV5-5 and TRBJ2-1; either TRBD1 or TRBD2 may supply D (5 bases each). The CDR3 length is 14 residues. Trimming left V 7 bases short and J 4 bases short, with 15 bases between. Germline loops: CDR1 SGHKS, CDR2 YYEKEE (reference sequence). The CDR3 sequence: CASVGTQSYNEQFF. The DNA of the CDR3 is TGTGCCAGCGTCGGGACGCAATCGTACAATGAGCAGTTCTTC.

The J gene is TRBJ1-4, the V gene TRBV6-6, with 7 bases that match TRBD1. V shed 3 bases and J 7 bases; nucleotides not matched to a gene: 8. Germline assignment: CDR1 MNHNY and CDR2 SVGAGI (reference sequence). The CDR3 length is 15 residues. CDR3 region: CASSYVPGGSEKLFF. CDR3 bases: TGTGCCAGCAGTTATGTGCCAGGGGGAAGTGAAAAACTGTTTTTT.

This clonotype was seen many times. The CDR3 is CASSLGQGAAEQYF. CDR3 nucleotide sequence: TGTGCCAGCAGCCTCGGACAGGGAGCGGCCGAGCAGTACTTC. V usage is TRBV5-6 and J usage is TRBJ2-7; 8 positions agree with TRBD1. Germline V gene lookup returns CDR1 SGHDT and CDR2 YYEEEE. V was clipped by 4 bases and J by 6 bases; unmatched bases: 9. There are 14 residues in the CDR3.

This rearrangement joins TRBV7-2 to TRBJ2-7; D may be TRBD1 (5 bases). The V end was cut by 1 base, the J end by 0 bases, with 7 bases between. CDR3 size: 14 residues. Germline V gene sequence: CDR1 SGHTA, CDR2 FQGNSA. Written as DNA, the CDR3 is TGTGCCAGCAGCTTAGGCGGACACTCCTACGAGCAGTACTTC. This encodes CASSLGGHSYEQYF.

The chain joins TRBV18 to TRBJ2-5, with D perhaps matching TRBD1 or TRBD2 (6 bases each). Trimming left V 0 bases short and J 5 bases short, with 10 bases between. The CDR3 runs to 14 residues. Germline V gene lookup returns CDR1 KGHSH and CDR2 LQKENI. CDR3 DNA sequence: TGTGCCAGCTCACCACCGAGGGGGAGGGAGACCCAGTACTTC. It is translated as CASSPPRGRETQYF.

The CDR3 loop reads CASSALAGFRPDTQYF. The CDR3 DNA reads as TGTGCCAGCAGCGCCCTAGCGGGGTTCAGGCCAGATACGCAGTATTTT. The V gene is TRBV7-2, the J gene TRBJ2-3, with 9 bases matching TRBD2. Germline trimming cut 5 bases from V and 4 bases from J; bases unmatched to any gene: 10. This CDR3 comprises 16 residues. Germline CDR1 and CDR2: SGHTA and FQGNSA. The entire variable domain, with the rest obtained from reference TRBV7-2 and TRBJ2-3, is as follows: GAGVSQSPSNKVTEKGKDVELRCDPISGHTALYWYRQSLGQGLEFLIYFQGNSAPDKSGLPSDRFSAERTGGSVSTLTIQRTQQEDSAVYLCASSALAGFRPDTQYFGPGTRLTVL.

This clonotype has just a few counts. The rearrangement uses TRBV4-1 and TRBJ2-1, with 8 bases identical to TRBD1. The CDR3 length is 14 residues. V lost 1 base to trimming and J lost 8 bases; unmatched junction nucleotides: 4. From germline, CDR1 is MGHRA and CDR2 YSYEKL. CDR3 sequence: CASSQVLTGDEQFF. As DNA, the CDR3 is TGCGCCAGCAGCCAAGTCTTGACAGGGGATGAGCAGTTCTTC.

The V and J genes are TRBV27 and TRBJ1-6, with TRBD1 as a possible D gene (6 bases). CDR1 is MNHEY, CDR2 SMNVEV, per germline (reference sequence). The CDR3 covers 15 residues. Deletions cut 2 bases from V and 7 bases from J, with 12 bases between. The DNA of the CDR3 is TGTGCCAGCAGTTTAGGCAGGGGTGGCAATTCACCCCTCCACTTT. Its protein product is CASSLGRGGNSPLHF.

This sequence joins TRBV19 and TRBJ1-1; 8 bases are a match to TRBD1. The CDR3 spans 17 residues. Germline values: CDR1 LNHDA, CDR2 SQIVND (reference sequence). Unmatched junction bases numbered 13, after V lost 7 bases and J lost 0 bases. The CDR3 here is CASIAGGRGAMNTEAFF. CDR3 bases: TGTGCCAGTATCGCAGGGGGCCGCGGGGCTATGAACACTGAAGCTTTCTTT. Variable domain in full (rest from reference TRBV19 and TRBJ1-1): DGGITQSPKYLFRKEGQNVTLSCEQNLNHDAMYWYRQDPGQGLRLIYYSQIVNDFQKGDIAEGYSVSREKKESFPLTVTSAQKNPTAFYLCASIAGGRGAMNTEAFFGQGTRLTVV.

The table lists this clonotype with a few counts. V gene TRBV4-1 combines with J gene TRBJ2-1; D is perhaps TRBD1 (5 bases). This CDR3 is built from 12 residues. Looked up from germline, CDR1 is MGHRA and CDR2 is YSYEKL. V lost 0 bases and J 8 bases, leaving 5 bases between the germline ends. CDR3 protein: CASSQEGHEQFF. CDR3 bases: TGCGCCAGCAGCCAAGAGGGGCATGAGCAGTTCTTC.

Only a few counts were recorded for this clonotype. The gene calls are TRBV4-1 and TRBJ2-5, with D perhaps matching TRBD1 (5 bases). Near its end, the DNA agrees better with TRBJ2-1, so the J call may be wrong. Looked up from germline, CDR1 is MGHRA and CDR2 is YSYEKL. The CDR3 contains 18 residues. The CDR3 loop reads CASSLYATDEFSYNEQFF. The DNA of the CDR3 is TGCGCCAGCAGCCTCTACGCGACAGACGAGTTTTCTTACAATGAGCAGTTCTTC.